The 26 T cell receptor beta chains below all came from one sample that was sequenced in a study of PD-L1 blockade in urothelial cancer. Using immunoSEQ multiplex PCR, the repertoire was profiled, and TCRdb retains in-frame clones only, with some absent. Here the sample spans tens of thousands of clones, approximately 86% being singletons. Stated time point: pretreatment peripheral blood. Sample: PBMCs, taken around atezolizumab (anti-PD-L1) treatment. The receptors originated from a man between 60 and 75 years old with urothelial cancer.

The gene calls are TRBV6-5 and TRBJ2-1, with D tentatively TRBD1 (5 bases). The CDR3 is 13 amino acids. Germline CDR1 reads MNHEY; CDR2 reads SVGAGI. V was pared by 4 bases and J by 6 bases, with 10 bases between. The CDR3: CASSFGRGNEQFF. The CDR3 nucleotides are TGTGCCAGCAGTTTCGGTAGGGGCAATGAGCAGTTCTTC.

The rearrangement links TRBV4-2 to TRBJ2-4; possibly TRBD1 for D (5 bases). Germline V gene data show CDR1 as LGHNA and CDR2 as YNFKEQ. V was clipped by 0 bases and J by 7 bases, with 7 bases between them. The CDR3 contains 13 residues. CDR3 coding DNA: TGTGCCAGCAGCCAAGATAAGGGGAACATTCAGTACTTC. Protein product: CASSQDKGNIQYF.

V and J are TRBV2 and TRBJ1-2, with 7 bases that match TRBD1. Germline V lookup: CDR1 SNHLY, CDR2 FYNNEI. The J segment lost 0 bases and the V segment lost 2 bases, leaving 6 bases of the junction unmatched. The CDR3 totals 16 residues. Written as DNA, the CDR3 is TGTGCCAGCAGTGAACAGGGGGGACCTACTAACTATGGCTACACCTTC. Translating it yields CASSEQGGPTNYGYTF.

The V gene is TRBV14, the J gene TRBJ1-2; D perhaps matches TRBD1 (6 bases). CDR1 SGHDN and CDR2 FVKESK come from the germline V gene. The V end was cut by 5 bases, the J end by 4 bases, with 17 bases between. CDR3 size: 15 residues. In DNA, the CDR3 is TGTGCCAGCAGCTCAAACCCAGGGGCGGCCTATGGCTACACCTTC. This gives the protein CASSSNPGAAYGYTF.

The rearrangement joins TRBV2 to TRBJ1-5; 10 bases line up with TRBD1. There are 15 residues in the CDR3. From germline, CDR1 is SNHLY and CDR2 FYNNEI. V trimming: 6 bases; J trimming: 3 bases; junction bases outside the gene matches: 5. CDR3 sequence: CASSLGQGNNQPQHF. CDR3 DNA: TGTGCCAGCAGCCTGGGACAGGGGAACAATCAGCCCCAGCATTTT.

The chain combines TRBV5-3 with TRBJ1-5; TRBD1 is a possible D gene (5 bases). Being an ORF, TRBV5-3 has a function that is uncertain. The CDR3 spans 17 residues. Trimming cost V 1 base and J 2 bases, with 16 bases left between them. CDR3 bases: TGTGCCAGAAGCTTGTCGAGGGGAGGGAAGGGCAATCAGCCCCAGCATTTT. Translating it yields CARSLSRGGKGNQPQHF.

The genes are TRBV5-5 and TRBJ2-1, with 11 bases lining up with TRBD2. Looked up from germline, CDR1 is SGHKS and CDR2 is YYEKEE (reference sequence). The CDR3 has 17 residues. The V gene end was trimmed by 0 bases and the J gene end by 6 bases; junction bases not matched to a gene: 8. The CDR3 reads CASSLVASGGSLNEQFF. The CDR3, as DNA: TGTGCCAGCAGCTTGGTGGCTAGCGGGGGGTCACTCAATGAGCAGTTCTTC.

This sequence joins TRBV7-9 and TRBJ2-5, with D unclear. V lost 2 bases, J lost 0 bases, and 4 bases lay in between. Germline CDR1 and CDR2: SEHNR and FQNEAQ (reference sequence). CDR3 length: 13 amino acids. CDR3 loop: CASSLWHQETQYF. CDR3 nucleotide sequence: TGTGCCAGCAGCTTATGGCACCAAGAGACCCAGTACTTC.

V is TRBV14 and J is TRBJ2-3; maybe TRBD2 (5 bases). CDR1 and CDR2 from the germline V gene are SGHDN and FVKESK. Trimming left V 0 bases short and J 0 bases short, with 10 bases between. The CDR3 runs to 16 residues. The CDR3, as DNA: TGTGCCAGCAGCCAAGATGGTTGGACTAGCACAGATACGCAGTATTTT. It encodes CASSQDGWTSTDTQYF.

The genes are TRBV6-7 and TRBJ2-3; 9 bases fit TRBD2. TRBV6-7 is sorted into the ORF group, with uncertain function. Trimming cost V 9 bases and J 2 bases; bases outside gene matches: 18. This CDR3 is built from 18 residues. The CDR3 DNA is TGTGCCAGTCTAGCGGGGCGTGGCAGGGGGTCTCACACAGATACGCAGTATTTT. As protein: CASLAGRGRGSHTDTQYF.

The gene calls are TRBV7-6 and TRBJ2-7, with D tentatively TRBD1 (6 bases). Per the germline V gene, CDR1 is SGHVS and CDR2 is FNYEAQ. CDR3 length equals 13 residues. V gave up 0 bases and J gave up 4 bases, with 7 bases separating them. This CDR3 is CASSLAQGYEQYF. CDR3 coding DNA: TGTGCCAGCAGCTTAGCGCAGGGGTACGAGCAGTACTTC.

V is TRBV11-2 and J is TRBJ1-1; possible D gene TRBD1, 6 bases. The CDR3 contains 17 residues. Germline-derived CDR1 and CDR2 are SGHAT and FQNNGV. V lost 4 bases, J lost 1 base, and 19 bases lay in between. CDR3 loop: CASSSPQMTGRNTEAFF. The CDR3 nucleotides read TGTGCCAGCAGCTCACCCCAAATGACAGGACGGAACACTGAAGCTTTCTTT. The complete variable domain, with remaining parts taken from reference TRBV11-2 and TRBJ1-1, reads EAGVAQSPRYKIIEKRQSVAFWCNPISGHATLYWYQQILGQGPKLLIQFQNNGVVDDSQLPKDRFSAERLKGVDSTLKIQPAKLEDSAVYLCASSSPQMTGRNTEAFFGQGTRLTVV.

The chain is built from TRBV7-2 and TRBJ2-1, with 11 bases matching TRBD2. CDR1 SGHTA and CDR2 FQGNSA come from the germline V gene. V was clipped by 5 bases and J by 2 bases; unmatched bases: 2. CDR3 size: 15 residues. For the CDR3, the DNA is TGTGCCAGCAGCCAACTAGCGGGGGCCTACAATGAGCAGTTCTTC. Protein: CASSQLAGAYNEQFF.

The chain combines TRBV7-8 with TRBJ1-3; D gene uncertain. The CDR3 runs 14 residues. CDR1 and CDR2 from the germline V gene are SGHVS and FQNEAQ. V lost 1 base and J lost 2, with 6 bases in between. Here the CDR3 reads CASSLGLAGNTIYF. CDR3 in DNA: TGTGCCAGCAGCTTAGGTCTTGCTGGAAACACCATATATTTT. The full variable domain, with the rest looked up from reference TRBV7-8 and TRBJ1-3, is GAGVSQSPRYKVAKRGQDVALRCDPISGHVSLFWYQQALGQGPEFLTYFQNEAQLDKSGLPSDRFFAERPEGSVSTLKIQRTQQEDSAVYLCASSLGLAGNTIYFGEGSWLTVV.

The chain joins TRBV7-9 to TRBJ2-5; TRBD1 matches 8 bases. The CDR3 contains 16 residues. CDR1 and CDR2 from the germline V gene are SEHNR and FQNEAQ (reference sequence). J lost 5 bases, V lost 3 bases, and 11 bases had no gene match. CDR3 sequence: CASSFAPTGDDETQYF. Written as DNA, the CDR3 is TGTGCCAGCAGCTTTGCCCCGACAGGGGATGACGAGACCCAGTACTTC.

V is TRBV7-8 and J is TRBJ2-7, with 11 bases that match TRBD2. The CDR3 is made up of 16 amino acids. V shed 4 bases and J 6 bases; nucleotides not matched to a gene: 11. Germline CDR1 and CDR2: SGHVS and FQNEAQ. The DNA of the CDR3 is TGTGCCAGCAGCTCCAAGCTAGCGGGGGGCCCCGTCGAGCAGTACTTC. Protein product: CASSSKLAGGPVEQYF.

The genes are TRBV2 and TRBJ2-7; the match to TRBD1 covers 7 bases. The V gene end was trimmed by 7 bases and the J gene end by 3 bases; junction bases not matched to a gene: 9. Germline V gene sequence: CDR1 SNHLY, CDR2 FYNNEI. The CDR3 is 14 residues long. Here the CDR3 reads CASMLVGGHYEQYF. CDR3 bases: TGTGCCAGCATGTTGGTAGGGGGCCACTACGAGCAGTACTTC.

The genes are TRBV7-9 and TRBJ1-1; D gene ambiguous. This CDR3 has 17 amino acids. Per the germline V gene, CDR1 is SEHNR and CDR2 is FQNEAQ (reference sequence). V was cut by 5 bases and J by 0 bases, with 19 bases left in between. DNA for the CDR3: TGTGCCAGCAGCATCGTGGGCCAGTGGCGTTTGAACACTGAAGCTTTCTTT. This translates into CASSIVGQWRLNTEAFF.

There are a few counts of this clone. The chain uses TRBV19 and TRBJ1-5, with D possibly being TRBD1 (5 bases). Looked up from germline, CDR1 is LNHDA and CDR2 is SQIVND (reference sequence). V lost 9 bases, J lost 0 bases, and 12 bases lay in between. This CDR3 has 14 residues. The CDR3 region is CASPGWDSNQPQHF. The CDR3, as DNA: TGTGCCAGCCCAGGGTGGGATAGCAATCAGCCCCAGCATTTT.

The chain employs TRBV18 and TRBJ1-2; D perhaps matches TRBD1 (5 bases). The ends were cut back, 6 bases at V and 7 bases at J, with 12 bases in the middle. The CDR3 has 12 residues. Germline loops: CDR1 KGHSH, CDR2 LQKENI. The CDR3, as DNA: TGTGCCAGCTCTCTCACAGGCTCTGGCTACACCTTC. It codes for CASSLTGSGYTF.

This clone appeared a single time. This sequence joins TRBV18 and TRBJ1-3, with TRBD1 matching 7 bases. The CDR3 runs to 18 residues. Germline values: CDR1 KGHSH, CDR2 LQKENI. V dropped 3 bases and J dropped 1; count of bases not matched to a gene: 12. The CDR3 DNA sequence: TGTGCCAGCTCACCTCTGGGACAGAATAAACGATCTGGAAACACCATATATTTT. Protein sequence: CASSPLGQNKRSGNTIYF.

The V call is TRBV5-5, the J call TRBJ1-1, with 7 nucleotides matching TRBD1. The CDR3 has 18 amino acids. V shed 0 bases, J shed 1 base, and the junction held 12 bases outside the gene matches. Germline V gene sequence: CDR1 SGHKS, CDR2 YYEKEE (reference sequence). CDR3 region: CASSLGQGSNIRNTEAFF. The CDR3 DNA follows: TGTGCCAGCAGCTTGGGACAGGGTTCAAACATACGGAACACTGAAGCTTTCTTT.

The chain links TRBV7-9 to TRBJ1-2; possible D gene TRBD1, 5 bases. Germline lookup yields CDR1 SEHNR and CDR2 FQNEAQ (reference sequence). Trimming left V 5 bases short and J 0 bases short, with 13 bases between. This CDR3 is 15 amino acids long. The DNA of the CDR3 is TGTGCCAGCAGCCCCCAGACAGCCGCTAACTATGGCTACACCTTC. It codes for CASSPQTAANYGYTF.

The chain combines TRBV4-1 with TRBJ2-5; TRBD1 is a possible D gene (5 bases). The CDR3 spans 12 residues. Germline CDR1 and CDR2: MGHRA and YSYEKL. Deletions cut 11 bases from V and 3 bases from J, with 13 bases between. CDR3 DNA: TGCGCCTCGAAGGGGCTAAAAGAGACCCAGTACTTC. It yields the protein CASKGLKETQYF.

The J gene is TRBJ2-7, the V gene TRBV11-2; 7 bases line up with TRBD2. Germline trimming cut 4 bases from V and 0 bases from J; bases unmatched to any gene: 9. The CDR3 totals 16 residues. Germline CDR1 and CDR2: SGHAT and FQNNGV. DNA of the CDR3: TGTGCCAGCAGCTCAGGGCTAGCGGTGATCTCCTACGAGCAGTACTTC. It codes for CASSSGLAVISYEQYF.

The V and J genes are TRBV19 and TRBJ2-7; 8 bases fit TRBD1. Looked up from germline, CDR1 is LNHDA and CDR2 is SQIVND (reference sequence). The CDR3 extends over 14 amino acids. With V trimmed by 6 bases and J by 5 bases, 9 bases remained unmatched. The CDR3 region has the DNA TGTGCCAGTAGCAACCAGGGGGCGAGGAACGAGCAGTACTTC. It is translated as CASSNQGARNEQYF.